This T cell receptor beta chain was found in a study of blood T cell repertoires in COVID-19. TCRdb's copy holds only in-frame clones and misses some; the assay was immunoSEQ multiplex PCR. This table holds about 430,000 clones, 70% to 90% found once. The sample comprised PBMCs or T cells enriched from blood (not recorded which). This TCR was recovered from a woman between 18 and 29 years old who had been exposed to COVID-19.

The CDR3 sequence: CASSLDRYEQYF. Here the CDR3 DNA reads TGTGCCAGCAGCTTGGATCGCTACGAGCAGTACTTC. V is TRBV5-4 and J is TRBJ2-7; D gene ambiguous. This CDR3 has 12 amino acids. The germline V gene has CDR1 SGHNT and CDR2 YYREEE (reference sequence). V lost 0 bases to trimming and J lost 3 bases, with 4 bases between them.